This TCR beta chain was sequenced during a study of blood T cell repertoires in COVID-19. The wider study: Italy, Spain and the United States were the sources of the convalescent and acute COVID-19 samples.

The protocol was immunoSEQ multiplex PCR, while the TCRdb copy is restricted to in-frame clones and leaves out a portion. Altogether 110,000 to 150,000 clones are present, 70% to 85% being singletons, with the ten largest covering around 10%. Ages ranged from about 18 to 89 years, with residence in some 25 US areas. Trimming removed 7 bases at V and 6 bases at J, with 15 bases between. The CDR3 contains 14 residues. Germline CDR1 is SGHTA and CDR2 is FQGNSA. The chain is built from TRBV7-2 and TRBJ2-2; D gene unclear. Sequences were obtained from PBMCs or T cells enriched from blood (not recorded which). The sequence was obtained from a man aged 45-65 years who had recovered from COVID-19. CDR3 sequence reads: CASKPISESGELFF. The CDR3 DNA reads TGTGCCAGCAAACCCATTTCTGAGTCCGGGGAGCTGTTTTTT.